A selection of T cell receptor beta chains follows, all from one sample in a study of blood T cell repertoires in COVID-19. The data were produced by immunoSEQ multiplex PCR, yet TCRdb's version contains in-frame clones alone and is incomplete. The repertoire includes about 240,000 clones, about 89% of them detected once, and approximately 9.5% sits in the top ten. The material sequenced was PBMCs or T cells enriched from blood (not recorded which). These receptors all stem from a man aged 35 to 55 who had recovered from COVID-19. CDR3s include the opening cysteine and the closing phenylalanine or tryptophan. The D gene is left open where the match is weak. The size field is filled for only some rows; it gives once, few, many or a size class.

J gene	D gene	clone size	V gene	CDR3 protein	CDR3 DNA
TRBJ2-7	TRBD1	.	TRBV6-1	CASSEFRVRGRVAYEQYF	TGTGCCAGCAGTGAATTCCGCGTCAGGGGGCGCGTAGCCTACGAGCAGTACTTC
TRBJ1-2	.	few	TRBV10-3	CAIREENYGYTF	TGTGCCATCAGGGAGGAGAACTATGGCTACACCTTC
TRBJ1-2	TRBD1	.	TRBV27	CASKDRGNGYTF	TGTGCCAGCAAAGACAGGGGTAACGGCTACACCTTC
TRBJ2-7	.	.	TRBV28	CASSLMHQGSGEQYF	TGTGCCAGCAGTCTTATGCATCAGGGGTCTGGCGAGCAGTACTTC
TRBJ1-2	TRBD1	.	TRBV7-6	CASRQDRANYGYTF	TGTGCCAGCAGGCAGGACAGGGCTAACTATGGCTACACCTTC
TRBJ2-2	.	.	TRBV24-1	CATSLDNTGELFF	TGTGCCACCAGTCTAGATAACACCGGGGAGCTGTTTTTT
TRBJ1-5	.	.	TRBV6-5	CASRSLGQSNQPQHF	TGTGCCAGCAGGTCCCTTGGGCAAAGCAATCAGCCCCAGCATTTT
TRBJ1-4	.	.	TRBV6-1	CASSDDRLLGGEKLFF	TGTGCCAGCAGTGATGACAGGCTCCTGGGCGGGGAAAAACTGTTTTTT
TRBJ2-4	.	.	TRBV3-1/TRBV3-2	CASSQDRGGGIQYF	TGTGCCAGCAGCCAAGATAGGGGAGGGGGGATTCAGTACTTC
TRBJ2-2	TRBD2	.	TRBV9	CASSVRAKGLGNTGELFF	TGTGCCAGCAGCGTTCGTGCTAAGGGACTAGGGAACACCGGGGAGCTGTTTTTT
TRBJ1-1	.	.	TRBV2	CASTRGRGPEAFF	TGTGCCAGCACCAGGGGTAGGGGTCCTGAAGCTTTCTTT
TRBJ2-5	TRBD2	.	TRBV5-1	CASSLARASGNEETQYF	TGCGCCAGCAGCTTGGCCAGGGCTAGCGGGAACGAGGAGACCCAGTACTTC
TRBJ1-5	TRBD1	.	TRBV15	CATSRDRVLQQPQHF	TGTGCCACCAGCCGGGACAGGGTTTTACAACAGCCCCAGCATTTT
TRBJ1-1	TRBD1	.	TRBV7-9	CASSSPSGQGRTEAFF	TGTGCCAGCAGCTCCCCTTCTGGACAGGGAAGAACTGAAGCTTTCTTT
TRBJ1-6	TRBD1	.	TRBV19	CASSIIFVTGSGSPLHF	TGTGCCAGTAGTATAATCTTCGTGACAGGGTCGGGTTCACCCCTCCACTTT
TRBJ2-1	TRBD2	few	TRBV15	CATSRDLWGGANEQFF	TGTGCCACCAGCAGAGATCTCTGGGGAGGGGCCAATGAGCAGTTCTTC
TRBJ1-1	TRBD1	.	TRBV30	CAWSSTGGVPEAFF	TGTGCCTGGAGTAGCACAGGGGGGGTCCCTGAAGCTTTCTTT
TRBJ1-3	TRBD1	few	TRBV30	CAWDRVHGNTIYF	TGTGCCTGGGACAGGGTACACGGAAACACCATATATTTT
TRBJ2-2	.	.	TRBV30	CARKLQGGTGELFF	TGTGCCCGAAAGTTACAGGGCGGCACCGGGGAGCTGTTTTTT
TRBJ1-1	.	.	TRBV19	CASGRVTNTEAFF	TGTGCCAGTGGCAGGGTCACGAACACTGAAGCTTTCTTT
TRBJ2-7	.	.	TRBV7-9	CASSTSPLEQGYEQYF	TGTGCCAGCAGTACCTCCCCTCTAGAGCAGGGCTACGAGCAGTACTTC
TRBJ2-3	TRBD2	.	TRBV3-1/TRBV3-2	CASSLGTSGRSTDTQYF	TGTGCCAGCAGCCTCGGGACTAGCGGGAGGAGCACAGATACGCAGTATTTT
TRBJ2-7	TRBD1	once	TRBV7-2	CASSLEGWSGTDYYEQYF	TGTGCCAGCAGCTTAGAAGGATGGTCTGGGACAGACTACTACGAGCAGTACTTC
TRBJ2-3	TRBD1	.	TRBV6-2/TRBV6-3	CASSRTGETDTQYF	TGTGCCAGCAGTAGGACAGGGGAAACAGATACGCAGTATTTT
TRBJ1-1	.	.	TRBV5-1	CASSGGLGAGTAFF	TGCGCCAGCAGCGGGGGCTTGGGGGCTGGGACGGCTTTCTTT
TRBJ1-1	.	.	TRBV10-3	CAIRAGVSNTEAFF	TGTGCCATCAGGGCCGGGGTTTCAAACACTGAAGCTTTCTTT
TRBJ2-3	TRBD2	.	TRBV2	CASRGLAPNF	TGTGCCAGCAGGGGACTAGCGCCTAATTTT
TRBJ1-5	TRBD1	once	TRBV6-1	CASSTGQGMSQPQHF	TGTGCCAGCAGTACCGGACAGGGGATGTCTCAGCCCCAGCATTTT
TRBJ2-5	TRBD2	.	TRBV7-7	CASSYRGGTSGGETQYF	TGTGCTAGCAGCTACCGGGGCGGGACTAGCGGGGGAGAGACCCAGTACTTC
TRBJ1-2	TRBD1	.	TRBV5-1	CASSFTGDSLESGYTF	TGCGCCAGCAGCTTTACAGGGGATAGTCTTGAATCTGGCTACACCTTC
TRBJ1-1	.	.	TRBV4-3	CASSQDNTAFKNTEAFF	TGCGCCAGCAGCCAAGATAACACAGCTTTCAAGAACACTGAAGCTTTCTTT
TRBJ2-5	.	.	TRBV5-1	CASSLEVGREETQYF	TGCGCCAGCAGCTTGGAGGTAGGCCGGGAGGAGACCCAGTACTTC
TRBJ1-6	TRBD1	.	TRBV6-6	CASSHTLRTGDKSPLHF	TGTGCCAGCAGTCACACGCTAAGGACAGGGGACAAATCACCCCTCCACTTT
TRBJ1-1	.	.	TRBV6-5	CASSLIGLEVAEAFF	TGTGCCAGCTCACTAATCGGGCTGGAGGTCGCTGAAGCTTTCTTT
TRBJ1-1	.	once	TRBV5-1	CASRRESVSLGNRNTEAFF	TGCGCCAGCAGAAGGGAGTCGGTTAGTTTAGGGAACAGGAACACTGAAGCTTTCTTT
TRBJ2-3	TRBD2	.	TRBV5-1	CASSPNERGGRTDTQYF	TGCGCCAGCAGCCCAAATGAGCGGGGGGGCCGCACAGATACGCAGTATTTT
TRBJ2-7	TRBD1	.	TRBV5-4	CASTLTGSYEQYF	TGTGCCAGCACGCTGACAGGGTCCTACGAGCAGTACTTC
TRBJ1-5	TRBD1	.	TRBV27	CASSRRLTGGDANQPQHF	TGTGCCAGCAGCCGCCGCCTTACAGGGGGGGACGCAAATCAGCCCCAGCATTTT
TRBJ2-3	.	.	TRBV5-1	CASTGESGIDTQYF	TGCGCCAGCACGGGGGAGTCAGGGATAGATACGCAGTATTTT
TRBJ1-3	TRBD1	.	TRBV19	CASSNRQGGNTIYF	TGTGCCAGTAGCAACCGACAGGGTGGAAACACCATATATTTT
TRBJ2-2	.	.	TRBV28	CASRTQGTGELFF	TGTGCCAGCAGAACACAGGGTACCGGGGAGCTGTTTTTT
TRBJ2-2	TRBD2	.	TRBV7-8	CASINSGRATGELFF	TGTGCCAGCATTAATAGCGGGAGGGCCACCGGGGAGCTGTTTTTT
TRBJ2-1	.	.	TRBV5-1	CASSRDSQTNEQFF	TGCGCCAGCAGCCGGGACTCTCAGACCAATGAGCAGTTCTTC
TRBJ1-5	.	once	TRBV6-2/TRBV6-3	CASSYEGGSQPQHF	TGTGCCAGCAGTTACGAAGGGGGAAGTCAGCCCCAGCATTTT
TRBJ1-2	.	few	TRBV11-2	CASSFSGQTYGYTF	TGTGCCAGCAGCTTCAGCGGCCAAACGTATGGCTACACCTTC
TRBJ1-5	.	.	TRBV27	CASSSWEYGNQPQHF	TGTGCCAGCAGCAGCTGGGAGTATGGCAATCAGCCCCAGCATTTT
TRBJ2-7	TRBD1	.	TRBV3-1/TRBV3-2	CASSQGTGRGHYEQYF	TGTGCCAGCAGCCAAGGGACCGGCAGGGGGCACTACGAGCAGTACTTC
TRBJ2-1	TRBD1	.	TRBV19	CASSEQGDNNEQFF	TGTGCCAGTAGTGAGCAGGGGGACAACAATGAGCAGTTCTTC
TRBJ2-1	.	.	TRBV9	CASSVGASSYYNEQFF	TGTGCCAGCAGCGTAGGTGCTAGCTCCTACTACAATGAGCAGTTCTTC
TRBJ1-6	TRBD1	.	TRBV6-5	CASSYSQQGIRALHF	TGTGCCAGCAGTTACTCACAACAGGGGATACGGGCCCTCCACTTT
TRBJ2-5	.	.	TRBV21-1	CASSMNKEDRTVQETQYF	TGTGCCAGCAGCATGAACAAGGAGGACAGGACCGTACAAGAGACCCAGTACTTC
TRBJ1-2	.	.	TRBV19	CASSIMADFNYGYTF	TGTGCCAGTAGTATTATGGCCGATTTTAACTATGGCTACACCTTC
TRBJ1-5	.	.	TRBV19	CASSMYGTPSNQPQHF	TGTGCCAGTAGTATGTACGGGACACCTAGCAATCAGCCCCAGCATTTT
TRBJ2-1	.	.	TRBV27	CASSFGLDSYNEQFF	TGTGCCAGCAGTTTCGGTCTAGACTCCTACAATGAGCAGTTCTTC
TRBJ2-5	.	.	TRBV7-8	CASSLVLKETQYF	TGTGCCAGCAGCTTAGTTCTTAAAGAGACCCAGTACTTC
TRBJ1-4	.	.	TRBV25-1	CASSLNEKLFF	TGTGCCAGCAGTTTAAATGAAAAACTGTTTTTT
TRBJ2-7	.	.	TRBV29-1	CSVDSGTDSYEQYF	TGCAGCGTTGATTCTGGGACTGACTCCTACGAGCAGTACTTC
TRBJ1-2	TRBD1	.	TRBV14	CASSPGQINPYGYTF	TGTGCCAGCAGCCCGGGACAGATCAACCCCTATGGCTACACCTTC
TRBJ2-5	.	once	TRBV7-8	CASSLGRGQETQYF	TGTGCCAGCAGCTTAGGTAGAGGGCAAGAGACCCAGTACTTC